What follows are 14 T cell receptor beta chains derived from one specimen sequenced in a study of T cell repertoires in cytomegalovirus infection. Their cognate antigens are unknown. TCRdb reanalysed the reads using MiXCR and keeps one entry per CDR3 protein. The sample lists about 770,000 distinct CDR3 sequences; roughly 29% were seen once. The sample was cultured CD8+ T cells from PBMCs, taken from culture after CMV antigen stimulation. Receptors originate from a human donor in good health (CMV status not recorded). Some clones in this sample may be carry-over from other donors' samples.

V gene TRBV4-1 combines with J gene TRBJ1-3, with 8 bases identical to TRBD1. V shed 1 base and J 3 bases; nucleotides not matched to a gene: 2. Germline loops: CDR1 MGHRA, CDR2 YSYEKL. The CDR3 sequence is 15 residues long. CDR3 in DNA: TGCGCCAGCAGCCAAGGGGACAGGTTTGGAAACACCATATATTTT. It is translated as CASSQGDRFGNTIYF.

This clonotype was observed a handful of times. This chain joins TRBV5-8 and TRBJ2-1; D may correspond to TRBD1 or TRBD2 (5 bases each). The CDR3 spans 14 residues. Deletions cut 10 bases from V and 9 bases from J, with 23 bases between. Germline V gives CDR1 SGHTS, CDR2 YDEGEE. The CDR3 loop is CAHRGSGPWGEQFF. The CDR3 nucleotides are TGTGCCCACCGGGGCTCCGGGCCATGGGGTGAGCAGTTCTTC.

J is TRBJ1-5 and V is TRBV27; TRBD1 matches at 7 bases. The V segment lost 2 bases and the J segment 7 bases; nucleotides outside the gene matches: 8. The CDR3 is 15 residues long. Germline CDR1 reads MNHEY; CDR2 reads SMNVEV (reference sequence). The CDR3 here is CASSLRQGVEQPQHF. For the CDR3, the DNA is TGTGCCAGCAGTTTAAGGCAGGGGGTAGAGCAGCCCCAGCATTTT.

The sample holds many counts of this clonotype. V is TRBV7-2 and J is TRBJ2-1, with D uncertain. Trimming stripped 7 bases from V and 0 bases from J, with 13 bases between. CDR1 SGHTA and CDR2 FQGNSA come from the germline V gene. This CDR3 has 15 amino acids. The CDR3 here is CASTFRQGSYNEQFF. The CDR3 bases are TGTGCCAGCACCTTCCGACAAGGCTCCTACAATGAGCAGTTCTTC.

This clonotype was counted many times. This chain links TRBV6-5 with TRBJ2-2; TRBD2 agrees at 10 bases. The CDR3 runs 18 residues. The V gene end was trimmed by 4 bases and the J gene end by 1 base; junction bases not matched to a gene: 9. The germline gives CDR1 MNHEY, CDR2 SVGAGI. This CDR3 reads CASSFTASGGLNTGELFF. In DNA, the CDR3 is TGTGCCAGCAGTTTTACCGCTAGCGGGGGTTTGAACACCGGGGAGCTGTTTTTT.

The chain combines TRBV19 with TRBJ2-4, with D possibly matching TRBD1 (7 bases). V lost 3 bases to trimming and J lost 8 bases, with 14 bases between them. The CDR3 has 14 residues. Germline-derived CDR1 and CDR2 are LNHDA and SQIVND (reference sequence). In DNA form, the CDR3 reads TGTGCCAGTAGTATTGGAGGGGGCTTAGACATTCAGTACTTC. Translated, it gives CASSIGGGLDIQYF. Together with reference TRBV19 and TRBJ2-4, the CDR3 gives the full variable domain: DGGITQSPKYLFRKEGQNVTLSCEQNLNHDAMYWYRQDPGQGLRLIYYSQIVNDFQKGDIAEGYSVSREKKESFPLTVTSAQKNPTAFYLCASSIGGGLDIQYFGAGTRLSVL.

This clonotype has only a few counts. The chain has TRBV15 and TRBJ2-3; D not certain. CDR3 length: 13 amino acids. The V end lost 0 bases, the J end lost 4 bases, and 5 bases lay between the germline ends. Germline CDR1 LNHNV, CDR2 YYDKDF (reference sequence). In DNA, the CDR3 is TGTGCCACCAGCAGAGATCCAGCAGATACGCAGTATTTT. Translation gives CATSRDPADTQYF.

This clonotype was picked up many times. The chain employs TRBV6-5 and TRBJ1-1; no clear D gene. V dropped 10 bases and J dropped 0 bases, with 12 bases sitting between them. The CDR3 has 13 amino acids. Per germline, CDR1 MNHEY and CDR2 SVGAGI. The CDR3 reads CATYRSMNTEAFF. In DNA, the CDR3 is TGTGCCACCTACAGAAGTATGAACACTGAAGCTTTCTTT.

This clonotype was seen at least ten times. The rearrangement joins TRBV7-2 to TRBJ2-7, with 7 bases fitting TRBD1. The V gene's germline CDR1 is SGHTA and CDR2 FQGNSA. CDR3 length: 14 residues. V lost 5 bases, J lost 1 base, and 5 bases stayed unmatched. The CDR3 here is CASSAWDSSYEQYF. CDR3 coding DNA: TGTGCCAGCAGCGCATGGGACAGTTCCTACGAGCAGTACTTC.

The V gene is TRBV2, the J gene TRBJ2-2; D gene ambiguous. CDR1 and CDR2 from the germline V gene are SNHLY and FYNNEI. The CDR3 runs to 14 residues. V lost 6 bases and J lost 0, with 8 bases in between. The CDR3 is CASRWITNTGELFF. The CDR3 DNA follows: TGTGCCAGCAGATGGATAACGAACACCGGGGAGCTGTTTTTT.

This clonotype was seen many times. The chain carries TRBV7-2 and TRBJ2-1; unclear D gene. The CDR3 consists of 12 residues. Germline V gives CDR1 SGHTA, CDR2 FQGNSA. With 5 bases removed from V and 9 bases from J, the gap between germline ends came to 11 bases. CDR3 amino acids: CASSLGMAEQFF. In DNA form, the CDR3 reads TGTGCCAGCAGCCTAGGGATGGCTGAGCAGTTCTTC. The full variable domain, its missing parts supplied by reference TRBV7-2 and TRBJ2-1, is GAGVSQSPSNKVTEKGKDVELRCDPISGHTALYWYRQSLGQGLEFLIYFQGNSAPDKSGLPSDRFSAERTGGSVSTLTIQRTQQEDSAVYLCASSLGMAEQFFGPGTRLTVL.

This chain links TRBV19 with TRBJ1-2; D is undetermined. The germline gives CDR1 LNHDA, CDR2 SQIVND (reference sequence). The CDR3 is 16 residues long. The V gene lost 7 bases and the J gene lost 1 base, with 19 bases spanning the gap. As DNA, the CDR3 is TGTGCCAGTACCCTCGGACGGCCTCAACTTAACTATGGCTACACCTTC. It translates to CASTLGRPQLNYGYTF.

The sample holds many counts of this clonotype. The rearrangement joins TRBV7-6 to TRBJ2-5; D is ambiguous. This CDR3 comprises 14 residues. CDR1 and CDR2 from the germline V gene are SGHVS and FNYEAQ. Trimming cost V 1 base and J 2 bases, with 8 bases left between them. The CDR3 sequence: CASSLVGQQETQYF. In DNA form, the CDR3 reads TGTGCCAGCAGCTTAGTAGGGCAGCAAGAGACCCAGTACTTC. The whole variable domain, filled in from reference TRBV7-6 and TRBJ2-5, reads GAGVSQSPRYKVTKRGQDVALRCDPISGHVSLYWYRQALGQGPEFLTYFNYEAQQDKSGLPNDRFSAERPEGSISTLTIQRTEQRDSAMYRCASSLVGQQETQYFGPGTRLLVL.

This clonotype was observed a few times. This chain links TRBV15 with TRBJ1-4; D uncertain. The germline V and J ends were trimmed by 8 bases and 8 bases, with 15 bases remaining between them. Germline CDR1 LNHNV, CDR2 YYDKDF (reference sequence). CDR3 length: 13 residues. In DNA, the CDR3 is TGTGCCACCCTCCGGAGAACGGGGGAAAAACTGTTTTTT. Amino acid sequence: CATLRRTGEKLFF.